The 17 T cell receptor beta chains below all came from one sample that was sequenced in a study of shared clonotypes between healthy human individuals. Assay: immunoSEQ multiplex PCR; the TCRdb copy retains only in-frame clones and omits some. The sample holds under 1 million clones, about 92% seen once. As defined, naive CD8 cells were CD45RO-negative and positively selected for CCR7, with terminally differentiated effector memory CD45RA+ cells excluded. The specimen was naive CD8+ T cells sorted from blood. Source of these receptors: a man aged 30-40 years in good health.

V usage is TRBV7-8 and J usage is TRBJ2-3; D is possibly TRBD1 (6 bases). Germline CDR1 SGHVS, CDR2 FQNEAQ. The CDR3 totals 16 residues. Trimming took off 5 bases at V and 3 bases at J, with 18 bases between the two ends. The CDR3 DNA follows: TGTGCCAGCAGCCCAACGATGGGGCAGGGGACAGATACGCAGTATTTT. As protein: CASSPTMGQGTDTQYF.

This clone was counted a single time. The rearrangement uses TRBV10-2 and TRBJ2-3; D call uncertain. This CDR3 region has 14 residues. Trimming shortened V by 8 bases and J by 0 bases, and 12 bases separated the two germline ends. CDR1 is WSHSY, CDR2 SAAADI, per germline. For the CDR3, the DNA is TGCGCCAGCCTAGACGCGTTTAGCACAGATACGCAGTATTTT. It specifies CASLDAFSTDTQYF.

This clone came up a few times. The chain couples TRBV20-1 to TRBJ1-2; D is undetermined. The CDR3 consists of 11 residues. Looked up from germline, CDR1 is DFQATT and CDR2 is SNEGSKA (reference sequence). Trimming removed 6 bases at V and 7 bases at J, with 12 bases between. CDR3 DNA: TGCAGTGCACGGGAAGGGAGTGGCTACACCTTC. Translated: CSAREGSGYTF.

This clone is a singleton in its sample. This chain uses TRBV5-6 with TRBJ1-2; TRBD1 might be the D (6 bases). Germline V gene data show CDR1 as SGHDT and CDR2 as YYEEEE. V shed 3 bases and J shed 0 bases, with 24 bases lying between them. The CDR3 totals 19 residues. DNA of the CDR3: TGTGCCAGCAGCTGGGACATCGGAACGCGGGGACAAGCTAACTATGGCTACACCTTC. Its translation is CASSWDIGTRGQANYGYTF.

The chain is built from TRBV7-2 and TRBJ2-3; 7 nucleotides line up with TRBD1. V gave up 3 bases and J gave up 0 bases; unmatched junction bases: 15. The germline V gene encodes CDR1 SGHTA and CDR2 FQGNSA. The CDR3 has 19 amino acids. CDR3: CASSFSPTGILGSTDTQYF. CDR3 bases: TGTGCCAGCAGCTTCAGTCCGACAGGGATCTTGGGTAGCACAGATACGCAGTATTTT.

The V call is TRBV6-5, the J call TRBJ2-7; 7 bases fit TRBD1. CDR3 length equals 16 residues. V lost 4 bases to trimming and J lost 3 bases; unmatched junction nucleotides: 12. Germline loops: CDR1 MNHEY, CDR2 SVGAGI. CDR3: CASSSVPGQRNYEQYF. The CDR3 DNA reads TGTGCCAGCAGTTCCGTACCGGGACAGCGAAACTACGAGCAGTACTTC.

The chain combines TRBV6-1 with TRBJ1-5; tentatively, D is TRBD1 (6 bases). CDR1 is MNHNS, CDR2 SASEGT, per germline. Trimming took 0 bases from V and 9 from J, leaving 9 bases between them. This CDR3 contains 13 residues. CDR3 bases: TGTGCCAGCAGTGAAGCGCAGGGGTGGCCCCAGCATTTT. Protein: CASSEAQGWPQHF.

The chain combines TRBV29-1 with TRBJ2-1, with TRBD2 as a possible D gene (5 bases). V gave up 0 bases and J gave up 9 bases, with 15 bases separating them. Germline V lookup: CDR1 SQVTM, CDR2 ANQGSEA. CDR3 size: 14 residues. The CDR3 nucleotides are TGCAGCGTTGAAGATCCCGGAGAGGGCCTTGAGCAGTTCTTC. It yields the protein CSVEDPGEGLEQFF.

The chain joins TRBV7-8 to TRBJ2-3; 8 positions agree with TRBD2. Germline values: CDR1 SGHVS, CDR2 FQNEAQ. The CDR3 has 14 residues. With 2 bases clipped from V and 4 bases from J, the junction kept 2 bases outside the gene matches. The CDR3 is CASSLLAGADTQYF. For the CDR3, the DNA is TGTGCCAGCAGCTTACTAGCGGGTGCAGATACGCAGTATTTT.

The chain employs TRBV11-2 and TRBJ2-1, with 7 bases fitting TRBD1. V trimming: 5 bases; J trimming: 3 bases; junction bases outside the gene matches: 10. CDR1 is SGHAT and CDR2 is FQNNGV in the germline V gene. The CDR3 is 16 amino acids. In DNA form, the CDR3 reads TGTGCCAGCAGCCGAGTGGGACAGTCGAACTACAATGAGCAGTTCTTC. Translation gives CASSRVGQSNYNEQFF.

The rearrangement links TRBV15 to TRBJ2-1, with D possibly matching TRBD1 (6 bases). V was trimmed by 2 bases and J by 0 bases, leaving 17 bases between them. This CDR3 is 18 amino acids long. Germline-derived CDR1 and CDR2 are LNHNV and YYDKDF (reference sequence). The CDR3 loop reads CATSRTTLGQSSYNEQFF. In nucleotides, the CDR3 is TGTGCCACCAGCAGAACGACGTTAGGACAGAGCTCCTACAATGAGCAGTTCTTC.

The chain couples TRBV4-1 to TRBJ2-1; the D gene could be TRBD1 or TRBD2 (5 bases each). Per germline, CDR1 MGHRA and CDR2 YSYEKL. CDR3 size: 12 residues. Trimming left V 3 bases short and J 9 bases short, with 9 bases between. This CDR3 reads CASSHLGGEQFF. The CDR3 bases are TGCGCCAGCAGCCACCTTGGGGGTGAGCAGTTCTTC.

The genes are TRBV27 and TRBJ1-2; D perhaps matches TRBD1 (6 bases). The CDR3 sequence is 13 residues long. V was trimmed by 8 bases and J by 5 bases, leaving 15 bases between them. Germline CDR1 and CDR2: MNHEY and SMNVEV (reference sequence). The CDR3 loop is CASWDTLGYGYTF. CDR3 DNA sequence: TGTGCCAGCTGGGACACACTCGGATATGGCTACACCTTC.

The chain employs TRBV5-1 and TRBJ2-5; D not certain. The CDR3 spans 12 residues. V lost 7 bases, J lost 10 bases, and 17 bases lay in between. Looked up from germline, CDR1 is SGHRS and CDR2 is YFSETQ. CDR3: CASGSFSSDQYF. In nucleotides, the CDR3 is TGCGCCAGCGGTTCTTTCTCCAGCGACCAGTACTTC. Together with reference TRBV5-1 and TRBJ2-5, the CDR3 gives the full variable domain: KAGVTQTPRYLIKTRGQQVTLSCSPISGHRSVSWYQQTPGQGLQFLFEYFSETQRNKGNFPGRFSGRQFSNSRSEMNVSTLELGDSALYLCASGSFSSDQYFGPGTRLLVL.

This sequence joins TRBV9 and TRBJ2-3; 11 bases align to TRBD1. V shed 5 bases and J 6 bases; nucleotides not matched to a gene: 8. Germline V CDR1 and CDR2: SGDLS, YYNGEE. The CDR3 is 15 residues long. DNA for the CDR3: TGTGCCAGCAGTGAGGACAGGGGGCGCGGGGATACGCAGTATTTT. It yields the protein CASSEDRGRGDTQYF.

In the case of this clone: This specimen includes other DNA sequences encoding the same CDR3. This chain uses TRBV9 with TRBJ2-3; D is unclear. V lost 1 base, J lost 0 bases, and 6 bases lay in between. The germline V gene has CDR1 SGDLS and CDR2 YYNGEE. The CDR3 extends over 14 amino acids. The CDR3 loop is CASSVPDSTDTQYF. The CDR3 DNA follows: TGTGCCAGCAGCGTACCCGACAGCACAGATACGCAGTATTTT.

This chain links TRBV14 with TRBJ2-7; TRBD2 aligns across 13 bases. Germline V gene lookup returns CDR1 SGHDN and CDR2 FVKESK. There are 16 residues in the CDR3. Trimming took 4 bases from V and 2 from J; bases not matched to a gene: 5. CDR3 amino acids: CASSPLLAGGPYEQYF. CDR3 bases: TGTGCCAGCAGCCCCCTACTAGCGGGAGGGCCCTACGAGCAGTACTTC.